The source of this TCR beta chain is a study of blood T cell repertoires in COVID-19. In the study overall: Spain, Italy and the United States supplied samples that represented acute and convalescent COVID-19. Sources were T cells, B-cell-depleted T cells, or PBMCs; the material itself was cDNA or gDNA.

Unmatched junction bases numbered 10, after V lost 1 base and J lost 4 bases. Per the germline V gene, CDR1 is SGHNT and CDR2 is YYREEE (reference sequence). CDR3 length equals 18 residues. Methods used by the authors: Reference gene primer amplification gave estimated nucleated cell counts. TCRdb keeps only in-frame clones here, not all; method: immunoSEQ multiplex PCR. V, J and clone size reflect that table, while D and trimming were determined from the DNA. The sample shows 100,000 to 150,000 clones, 80% of them seen only once. The origin of this receptor is a human donor in a cohort sampled during active COVID-19. Sequences were obtained from peripheral blood. The chain is built from TRBV5-4 and TRBJ2-1; 11 bases agree with TRBD2. CDR3 residues: CASSLRPSGRSKYNEQFF. CDR3 nucleotide sequence: TGTGCCAGCAGCTTGAGACCTAGCGGGAGGTCGAAGTACAATGAGCAGTTCTTC.